This T cell receptor (beta chain) is from a study of post-analysis software for immune sequencing data. Study-wide points: Samples made in the same batch grouped tightly together by F measure. When patients were compared with controls, five TRBV segments were more frequent, TRBV5-6, TRBV5-1 and TRBV20-1 among them.

As concerns this clonotype: Its antigen is currently unknown.

Germline V CDR1 and CDR2: SNHLY, FYNNEI. The germline V and J ends were trimmed by 1 base and 4 bases, with 11 bases remaining between them. This CDR3 region has 15 residues. Unique molecular identifiers were present in the TCR beta cDNA libraries. TCRdb called the PCR reads again in MiXCR, with one record for every CDR3 protein. The sample has 740,000 or so distinct CDR3 sequences, roughly 50% seen once. This chain links TRBV2 with TRBJ2-1, with TRBD2 as a possible D gene (6 bases). Material for sequencing was blood. This receptor was taken from a girl aged 5-17 years with multiple sclerosis. The CDR3 here is CASSEERAQYNEQFF. Here the CDR3 DNA reads TGTGCCAGCAGTGAAGAGCGGGCGCAGTACAATGAGCAGTTCTTC.